These 13 T cell receptor beta chains came from one sample sequenced in a study of blood T cell repertoires in COVID-19. Produced via immunoSEQ multiplex PCR; TCRdb's table is partial and in-frame only. The table shows about 300,000 clones, with around nine tenths occurring only once. What was sequenced was PBMCs or T cells enriched from blood (not recorded which). The receptor source for this set is a woman aged 30 to 39 who had recovered from COVID-19.

V usage is TRBV12-3 or TRBV12-4 and J usage is TRBJ2-2, with D unclear. The CDR3 is made up of 12 amino acids. V shed 6 bases and J shed 3 bases, with 5 bases lying between them. The CDR3 protein is CASREYTGELFF. CDR3 nucleotide sequence: TGTGCCAGCAGGGAGTACACCGGGGAGCTGTTTTTT.

The V call is TRBV6-5, the J call TRBJ2-7; weak D call: TRBD2 (7 bases). V was cut by 6 bases and J by 3 bases, with 18 bases left in between. Germline CDR1 is MNHEY and CDR2 is SVGAGI. This CDR3 has 15 amino acids. The CDR3 sequence is CASRSGEGGFYEQYF. As DNA, the CDR3 is TGTGCCAGCAGGTCGGGGGAGGGGGGTTTCTACGAGCAGTACTTC.

The chain employs TRBV6-5 and TRBJ1-2; D remains unclear. The CDR3 is made up of 13 amino acids. Trimming removed 6 bases from V and 7 bases from J, with 15 bases in between. Germline V gives CDR1 MNHEY, CDR2 SVGAGI. CDR3 sequence reads: CASRAFANGGYTF. DNA for the CDR3: TGTGCCAGCAGAGCCTTCGCAAATGGTGGCTACACCTTC.

J is TRBJ1-5 and V is TRBV28; 9 bases match TRBD1. The V gene's germline CDR1 is MDHEN and CDR2 SYDVKM. The ends lost 3 bases at V and 11 bases at J; junction bases unmatched: 14. The CDR3 runs to 16 residues. The CDR3 DNA is TGTGCCAGCAGTTTCGTAGACAGGGGGTTCTTAAGGACCCAGCATTTT. Translated, it gives CASSFVDRGFLRTQHF.

With respect to this clone: The limits of the CDR3 on the DNA are not certain, so only TCRdb's listed CDR3 is given. The rearrangement joins TRBV5-1 to TRBJ2-5; no DNA check was done on the table's D call, TRBD1. CDR1 is SGHRS and CDR2 is YFSETQ in the germline V gene. The CDR3 is made up of 19 amino acids, end residues included. The CDR3: CASSLGSGTGRAGQETQYF.

CDR3 sequence (DNA): TGTGCCAGCAGCTCACGAGGACTAGCGGCCAACAATGAGCAGTTCTTC. Protein sequence: CASSSRGLAANNEQFF. The chain has TRBV11-2 and TRBJ2-1; the match to TRBD2 covers 10 bases. The V and J ends lost 4 bases and 5 bases, in that order; junction bases with no gene match: 8. This CDR3 spans 16 amino acids. Germline CDR1 is SGHAT and CDR2 is FQNNGV. Combining the CDR3 with reference TRBV11-2 and TRBJ2-1 gives the whole variable domain EAGVAQSPRYKIIEKRQSVAFWCNPISGHATLYWYQQILGQGPKLLIQFQNNGVVDDSQLPKDRFSAERLKGVDSTLKIQPAKLEDSAVYLCASSSRGLAANNEQFFGPGTRLTVL.

The chain carries TRBV10-3 and TRBJ2-7; D perhaps matches TRBD2 (6 bases). Trimming left V 6 bases short and J 2 bases short, with 11 bases between. There are 13 residues in the CDR3. Germline V gene data show CDR1 as ENHRY and CDR2 as SYGVKD. CDR3 protein: CAISIGSTYEQYF. The CDR3 DNA is TGTGCCATCAGCATCGGGAGTACCTACGAGCAGTACTTC.

The chain recombines TRBV30 with TRBJ2-7; D is possibly TRBD2 (6 bases). V was shortened by 1 base and J by 6 bases, with 13 bases between the two germline ends. The CDR3 covers 13 residues. CDR1 is GTSNPN and CDR2 is SVGIG in the germline V gene (reference sequence). DNA for the CDR3: TGTGCCTGGAGTGGATTTATGGGGGGCGAGCAGTACTTC. This codes for CAWSGFMGGEQYF.

The gene calls are TRBV24-1 and TRBJ1-6; a weak D match, TRBD1 (6 bases). Trimming took 4 bases from V and 0 from J, leaving 15 bases between them. The CDR3 sequence is 18 residues long. CDR1 is KGHDR, CDR2 SFDVKD, per germline. CDR3 nucleotides: TGTGCCACCAGTGACCCCACAGGGTCCCCCTCCTATAATTCACCCCTCCACTTT. Protein product: CATSDPTGSPSYNSPLHF.

The gene calls are TRBV19 and TRBJ2-1; D gene ambiguous. Trimming left V 0 bases short and J 7 bases short, with 10 bases between. The CDR3 spans 14 residues. Germline V gene data show CDR1 as LNHDA and CDR2 as SQIVND (reference sequence). Here the CDR3 reads CASSIDRVWNEQFF. The CDR3 DNA follows: TGTGCCAGTAGTATAGATCGGGTATGGAATGAGCAGTTCTTC.

The rearrangement joins TRBV24-1 to TRBJ2-3; 8 bases are a match to TRBD1. The length of the CDR3 is 16 residues. Germline trimming cut 9 bases from V and 1 base from J; bases unmatched to any gene: 11. Germline CDR1 reads KGHDR; CDR2 reads SFDVKD. The chain's CDR3 is CATARQGPSGTDTQYF. The CDR3 DNA follows: TGTGCCACCGCCCGACAGGGGCCTTCCGGCACAGATACGCAGTATTTT.

The chain employs TRBV18 and TRBJ1-1; D unresolved. V was clipped by 2 bases and J by 3 bases, with 10 bases between them. CDR1 and CDR2 (germline): KGHSH, LQKENI. This CDR3 is 14 amino acids long. The CDR3 nucleotides are TGTGCCAGCTCACCAATCTTCCGGGACACTGAAGCTTTCTTT. Its translation: CASSPIFRDTEAFF.

V usage is TRBV6-6 and J usage is TRBJ1-6; 9 bases agree with TRBD1. The CDR3 spans 15 residues. With 6 bases clipped from V and 7 bases from J, the junction kept 7 bases outside the gene matches. Germline-derived CDR1 and CDR2 are MNHNY and SVGAGI (reference sequence). CDR3 DNA: TGTGCCAGCAGAGAGCCCGACAGGGGGAATTCACCCCTCCACTTT. The encoded protein is CASREPDRGNSPLHF.